This T cell receptor beta chain stems from a study of neurological immune-mediated disorders. This clonotype showed up many times. Each CDR3 protein gets one entry after TCRdb re-called the 5' RACE reads with MiXCR. This repertoire shows fewer than 75,000 distinct CDR3 sequences, under 3.5% found once; its top ten account for 3% to 4%. The sequence was collected from a man in his forties with multiple sclerosis. Specimen: PBMCs.

The CDR3 bases are TGCAGTGCTTCACACGGGGGGGCCGGGGATGAGCAGTTCTTC. This sequence encodes CSASHGGAGDEQFF. The rearrangement links TRBV20-1 to TRBJ2-1; 8 bases align to TRBD2. Germline V gene lookup returns CDR1 DFQATT and CDR2 SNEGSKA (reference sequence). The CDR3 sequence is 14 residues long. The V and J ends lost 5 bases and 8 bases, in that order; junction bases with no gene match: 11.